What follows is one TCR beta chain and its context. Its antigen is currently unknown. The CDR3 has 15 amino acids. Germline V gives CDR1 LNHDA, CDR2 SQIVND (reference sequence). The J segment lost 5 bases and the V segment lost 6 bases, leaving 7 bases of the junction unmatched. This entry is derived from a study of T cell responses to AZD1222 COVID-19 vaccine. Produced via immunoSEQ multiplex PCR; TCRdb's table is partial and in-frame only. The sample carries approximately 150,000 clones, roughly 87% recorded once. Study results and limitations: Clonal diversity may have been underestimated, and the donors were mostly white British, with more females than males. Increased Spike-specific TCR breadth and depth were observed after two AZD1222 doses.

The specimen comprised peripheral blood, sampled on day 0 of AZD1222 vaccination. The TCR comes from an adult in good health. The rearrangement uses TRBV19 and TRBJ2-5; TRBD1 aligns across 12 bases. The CDR3 reads CASRSGTGGLETQYF. The DNA of the CDR3 is TGTGCCAGTAGGTCCGGGACAGGGGGCCTGGAGACCCAGTACTTC. The full variable domain, its missing parts supplied by reference TRBV19 and TRBJ2-5, is DGGITQSPKYLFRKEGQNVTLSCEQNLNHDAMYWYRQDPGQGLRLIYYSQIVNDFQKGDIAEGYSVSREKKESFPLTVTSAQKNPTAFYLCASRSGTGGLETQYFGPGTRLLVL.